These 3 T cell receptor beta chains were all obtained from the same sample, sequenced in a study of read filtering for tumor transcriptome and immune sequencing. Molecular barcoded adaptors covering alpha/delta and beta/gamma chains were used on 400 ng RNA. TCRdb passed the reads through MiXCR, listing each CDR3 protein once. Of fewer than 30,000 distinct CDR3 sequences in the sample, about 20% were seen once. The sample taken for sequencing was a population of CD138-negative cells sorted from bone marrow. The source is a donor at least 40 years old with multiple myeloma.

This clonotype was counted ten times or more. The CDR3 sequence is CASSLVGSTLGSEAFF. The CDR3 nucleotides are TGCGCCAGCAGCTTGGTGGGGTCCACCCTGGGCAGTGAAGCTTTCTTT. The chain couples TRBV5-1 to TRBJ1-1; D uncertain. Trimming left V 0 bases short and J 7 bases short, with 19 bases between. The CDR3 extends over 16 amino acids. Germline CDR1 is SGHRS and CDR2 is YFSETQ.

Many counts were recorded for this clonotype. The CDR3 protein is CASRGGGVNEQFF. In DNA form, the CDR3 reads TGTGCCAGCAGGGGGGGGGGGGTTAATGAGCAGTTCTTC. This rearrangement joins TRBV28 to TRBJ2-1; 7 bases fit TRBD2. Germline V gene data show CDR1 as MDHEN and CDR2 as SYDVKM. CDR3 length equals 13 residues. The trim removed 6 bases at V and 7 bases at J, leaving 6 bases unmatched.

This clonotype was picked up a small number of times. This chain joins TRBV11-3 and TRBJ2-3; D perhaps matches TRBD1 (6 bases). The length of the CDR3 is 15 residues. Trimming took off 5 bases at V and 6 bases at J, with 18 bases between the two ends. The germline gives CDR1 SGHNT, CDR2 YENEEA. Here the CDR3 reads CASSPRDTGRDTQYF. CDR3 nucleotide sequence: TGTGCCAGCAGCCCCCGGGACACCGGTAGGGATACGCAGTATTTT.